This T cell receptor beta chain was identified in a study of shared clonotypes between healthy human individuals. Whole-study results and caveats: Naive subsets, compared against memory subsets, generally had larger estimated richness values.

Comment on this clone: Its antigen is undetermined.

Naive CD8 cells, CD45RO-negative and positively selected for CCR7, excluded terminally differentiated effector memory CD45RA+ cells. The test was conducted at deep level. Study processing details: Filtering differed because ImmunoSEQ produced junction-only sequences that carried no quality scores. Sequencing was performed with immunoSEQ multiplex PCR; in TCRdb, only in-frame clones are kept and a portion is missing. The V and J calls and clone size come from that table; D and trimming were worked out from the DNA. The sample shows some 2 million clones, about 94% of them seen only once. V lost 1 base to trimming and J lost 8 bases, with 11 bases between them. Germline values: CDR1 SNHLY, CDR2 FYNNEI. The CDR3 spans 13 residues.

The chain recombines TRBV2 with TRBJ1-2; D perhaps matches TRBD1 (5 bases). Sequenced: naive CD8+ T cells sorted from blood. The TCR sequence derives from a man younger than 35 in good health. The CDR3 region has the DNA TGTGCCAGCAGTGAAGACAGGTCCTACGGCTACACCTTC. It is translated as CASSEDRSYGYTF.